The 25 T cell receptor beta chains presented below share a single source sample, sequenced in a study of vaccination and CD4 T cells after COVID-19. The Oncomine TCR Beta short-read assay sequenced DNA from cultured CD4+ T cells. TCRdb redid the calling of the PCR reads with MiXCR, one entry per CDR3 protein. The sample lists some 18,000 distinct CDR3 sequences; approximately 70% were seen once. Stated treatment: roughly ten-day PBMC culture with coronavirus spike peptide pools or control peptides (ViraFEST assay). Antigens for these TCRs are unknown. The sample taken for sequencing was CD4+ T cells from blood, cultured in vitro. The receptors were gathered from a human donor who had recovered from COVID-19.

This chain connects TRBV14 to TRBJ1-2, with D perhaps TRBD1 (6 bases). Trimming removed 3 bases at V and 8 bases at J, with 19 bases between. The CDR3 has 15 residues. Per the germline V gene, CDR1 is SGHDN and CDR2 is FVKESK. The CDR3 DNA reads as TGTGCCAGCAGCCACTCCACGACAGGCTTCGGGGGCTACACCTTC. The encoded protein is CASSHSTTGFGGYTF.

The CDR3 loop is CASSRSGRWGETQYF. CDR3 bases: TGTGCCAGCAGTCGTTCAGGGAGGTGGGGGGAGACCCAGTACTTC. The chain couples TRBV6-2 or TRBV6-3 to TRBJ2-5, with D perhaps matching TRBD2 (6 bases). The CDR3 totals 15 residues. Germline CDR1 MNHEY, CDR2 SVGEGT. Trimming left V 5 bases short and J 5 bases short, with 18 bases between.

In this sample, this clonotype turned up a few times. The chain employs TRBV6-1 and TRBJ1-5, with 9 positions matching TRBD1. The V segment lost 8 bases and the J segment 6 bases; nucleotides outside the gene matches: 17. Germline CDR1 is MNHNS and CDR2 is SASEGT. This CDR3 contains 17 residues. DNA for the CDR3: TGTGCCAGCGGGTCGGGACAGGGATGGGGGGAAAGTCAGCCCCAGCATTTT. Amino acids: CASGSGQGWGESQPQHF.

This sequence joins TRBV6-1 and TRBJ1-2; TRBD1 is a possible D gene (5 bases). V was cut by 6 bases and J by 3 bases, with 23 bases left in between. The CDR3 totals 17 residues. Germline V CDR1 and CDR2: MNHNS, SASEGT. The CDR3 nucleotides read TGTGCCAGCAGCAGAATCGCTCAGGGTGGTATATACTATGGCTACACCTTC. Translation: CASSRIAQGGIYYGYTF.

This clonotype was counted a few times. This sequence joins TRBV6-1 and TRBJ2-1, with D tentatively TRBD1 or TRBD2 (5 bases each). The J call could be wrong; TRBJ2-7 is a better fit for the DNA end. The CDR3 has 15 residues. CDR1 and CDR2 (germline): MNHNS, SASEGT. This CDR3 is CASSWGGGRSYEQYF. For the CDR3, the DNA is TGTGCCAGCAGCTGGGGTGGGGGACGCAGTTACGAGCAGTACTTC.

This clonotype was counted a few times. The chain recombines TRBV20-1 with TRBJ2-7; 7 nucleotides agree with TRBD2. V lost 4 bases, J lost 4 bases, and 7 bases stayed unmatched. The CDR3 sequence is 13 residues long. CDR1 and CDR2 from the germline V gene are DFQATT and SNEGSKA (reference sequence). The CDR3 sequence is CSAKREGVYEQYF. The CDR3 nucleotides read TGCAGTGCTAAAAGGGAGGGAGTTTACGAGCAGTACTTC.

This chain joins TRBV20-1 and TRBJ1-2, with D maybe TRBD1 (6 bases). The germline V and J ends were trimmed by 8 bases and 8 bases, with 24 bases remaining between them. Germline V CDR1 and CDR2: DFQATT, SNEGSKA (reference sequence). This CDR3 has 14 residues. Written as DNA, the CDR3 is TGCAGTACTAACGTCGTAGGGACATATATCGGCTACACCTTC. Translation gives CSTNVVGTYIGYTF.

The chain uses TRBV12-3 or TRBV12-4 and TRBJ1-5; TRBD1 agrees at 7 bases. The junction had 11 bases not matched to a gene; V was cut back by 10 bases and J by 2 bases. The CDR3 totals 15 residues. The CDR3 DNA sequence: TGTGCCACAACACAACAGGGGAATGGCAATCAGCCCCAGCATTTT. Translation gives CATTQQGNGNQPQHF.

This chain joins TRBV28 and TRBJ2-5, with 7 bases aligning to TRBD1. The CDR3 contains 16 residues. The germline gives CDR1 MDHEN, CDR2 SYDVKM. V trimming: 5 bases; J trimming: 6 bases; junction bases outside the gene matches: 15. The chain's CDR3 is CASSPNFTGVRKTQYF. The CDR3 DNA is TGTGCCAGCAGTCCGAACTTCACAGGGGTTCGTAAGACCCAGTACTTC.

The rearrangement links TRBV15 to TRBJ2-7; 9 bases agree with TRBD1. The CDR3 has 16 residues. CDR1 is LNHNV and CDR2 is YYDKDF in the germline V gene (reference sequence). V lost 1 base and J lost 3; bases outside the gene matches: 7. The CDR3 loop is CATSRGLWDRVYEQYF. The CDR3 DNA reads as TGTGCCACCAGCAGAGGTCTTTGGGACAGGGTCTACGAGCAGTACTTC.

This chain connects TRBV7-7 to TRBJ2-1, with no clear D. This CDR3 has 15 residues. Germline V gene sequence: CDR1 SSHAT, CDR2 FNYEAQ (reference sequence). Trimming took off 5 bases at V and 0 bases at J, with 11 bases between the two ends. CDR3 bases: TGTGCCAGCAGCCCCCAAACAAGCTCCTACAATGAGCAGTTCTTC. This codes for CASSPQTSSYNEQFF.

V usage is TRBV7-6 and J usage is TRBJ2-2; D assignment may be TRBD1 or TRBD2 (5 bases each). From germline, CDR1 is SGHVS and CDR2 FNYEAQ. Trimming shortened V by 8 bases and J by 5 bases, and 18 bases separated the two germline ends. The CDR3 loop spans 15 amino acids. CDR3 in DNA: TGTGCCAGCGCTAGGGACGTAAGCCTGACCGGGGAGCTGTTTTTT. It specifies CASARDVSLTGELFF.

The CDR3 DNA reads as TGCGCCAGCAGTGAGGGGACGGGAGAGTACGAGCAGTACTTC. The encoded protein is CASSEGTGEYEQYF. The chain couples TRBV10-1 to TRBJ2-7; the D gene is possibly TRBD2 (6 bases). This CDR3 comprises 14 residues. CDR1 and CDR2 (germline): WNHNN, SYGVQD (reference sequence). V lost 2 bases to trimming and J lost 4 bases, with 12 bases between them.

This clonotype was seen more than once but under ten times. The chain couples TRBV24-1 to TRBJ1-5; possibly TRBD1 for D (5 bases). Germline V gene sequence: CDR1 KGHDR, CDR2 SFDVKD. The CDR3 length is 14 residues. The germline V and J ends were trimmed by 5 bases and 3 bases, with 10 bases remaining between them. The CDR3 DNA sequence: TGTGCCACCAGTGGAGAGGGGAACAATCAGCCCCAGCATTTT. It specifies CATSGEGNNQPQHF.

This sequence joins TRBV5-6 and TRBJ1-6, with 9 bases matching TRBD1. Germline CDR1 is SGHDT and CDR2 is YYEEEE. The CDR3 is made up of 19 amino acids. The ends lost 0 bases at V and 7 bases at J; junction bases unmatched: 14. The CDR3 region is CASSLAVGTGMVKNSPLHF. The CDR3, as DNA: TGTGCCAGCAGCTTGGCAGTGGGGACAGGGATGGTGAAGAATTCACCCCTCCACTTT. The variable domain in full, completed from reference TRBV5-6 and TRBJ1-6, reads DAGVTQSPTHLIKTRGQQVTLRCSPKSGHDTVSWYQQALGQGPQFIFQYYEEEERQRGNFPDRFSGHQFPNYSSELNVNALLLGDSALYLCASSLAVGTGMVKNSPLHFGNGTRLTVT.

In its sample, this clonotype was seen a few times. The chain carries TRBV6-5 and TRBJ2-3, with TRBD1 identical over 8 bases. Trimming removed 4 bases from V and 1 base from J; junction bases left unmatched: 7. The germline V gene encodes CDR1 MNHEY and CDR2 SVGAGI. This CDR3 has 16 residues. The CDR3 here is CASSSPRGQGTDTQYF. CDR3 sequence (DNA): TGTGCCAGCAGTTCCCCCAGGGGGCAGGGCACAGATACGCAGTATTTT.

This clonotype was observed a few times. The CDR3 nucleotides read TGTGCCAGCAGTTACCCAGGGGGGAATCAGCCCCAGCATTTT. Translated: CASSYPGGNQPQHF. The gene calls are TRBV6-5 and TRBJ1-5, with 7 bases fitting TRBD1. The CDR3 runs 14 residues. V shed 2 bases, J shed 4 bases, and the junction held 2 bases outside the gene matches. The V gene's germline CDR1 is MNHEY and CDR2 SVGAGI.

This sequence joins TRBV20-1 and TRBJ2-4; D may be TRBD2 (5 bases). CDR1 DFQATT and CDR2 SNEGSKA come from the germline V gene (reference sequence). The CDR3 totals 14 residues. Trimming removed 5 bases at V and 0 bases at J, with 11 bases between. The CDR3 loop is CSALWGVAKNIQYF. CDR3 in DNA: TGCAGTGCTCTTTGGGGAGTAGCCAAAAACATTCAGTACTTC.

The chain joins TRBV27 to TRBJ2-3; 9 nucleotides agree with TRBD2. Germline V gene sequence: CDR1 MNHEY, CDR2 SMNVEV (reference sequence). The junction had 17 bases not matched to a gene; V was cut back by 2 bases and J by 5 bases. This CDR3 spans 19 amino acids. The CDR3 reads CASSLRRPSIAGVRDTQYF. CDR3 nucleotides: TGTGCCAGCAGTTTACGGCGGCCCTCCATAGCGGGAGTGAGAGATACGCAGTATTTT.

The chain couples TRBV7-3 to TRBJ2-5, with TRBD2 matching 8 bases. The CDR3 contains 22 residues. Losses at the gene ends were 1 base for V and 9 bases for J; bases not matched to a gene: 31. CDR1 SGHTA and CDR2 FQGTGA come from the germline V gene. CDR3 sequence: CASSLKGTYIRAGVPLPSSQYF. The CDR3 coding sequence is TGTGCCAGCAGCTTAAAGGGGACTTACATTCGAGCGGGAGTCCCTCTCCCCTCGTCCCAGTACTTC.

CDR3 DNA: TGTGCCAGCAGTTTTTCGGGACAGGGGTATGGCTACACCTTC. This sequence encodes CASSFSGQGYGYTF. This chain links TRBV28 with TRBJ1-2, with 10 bases aligning to TRBD1. Unmatched junction bases numbered 3, after V lost 3 bases and J lost 5 bases. The CDR3 is 14 amino acids. Germline values: CDR1 MDHEN, CDR2 SYDVKM.

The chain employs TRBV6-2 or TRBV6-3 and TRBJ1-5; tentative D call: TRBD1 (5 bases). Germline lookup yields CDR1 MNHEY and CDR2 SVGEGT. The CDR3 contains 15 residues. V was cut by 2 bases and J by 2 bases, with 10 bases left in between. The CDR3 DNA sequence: TGTGCCAGCAGTTACGTGGGGCTCGGCAATCAGCCCCAGCATTTT. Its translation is CASSYVGLGNQPQHF.

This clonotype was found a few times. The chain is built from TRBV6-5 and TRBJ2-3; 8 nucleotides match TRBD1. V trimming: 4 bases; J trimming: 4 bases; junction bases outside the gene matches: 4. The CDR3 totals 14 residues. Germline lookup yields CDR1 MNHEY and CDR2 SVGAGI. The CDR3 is CASSFGTGSDTQYF. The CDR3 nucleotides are TGTGCCAGCAGTTTTGGGACAGGATCAGATACGCAGTATTTT.

The CDR3 spells CASRKGGSGNTIYF. The CDR3 DNA is TGTGCCAGCCGAAAAGGGGGATCTGGAAACACCATATATTTT. The rearrangement uses TRBV6-2 or TRBV6-3 and TRBJ1-3; D perhaps matches TRBD1 (6 bases). This CDR3 contains 14 residues. Germline V lookup: CDR1 MNHEY, CDR2 SVGEGT. The V gene lost 8 bases and the J gene lost 1 base, with 12 bases spanning the gap.

For the CDR3, the DNA is TGCGCCAACTTATGCCATCCAACTAATGAAACCTACGAGCAGTACTTC. Protein: CANLCHPTNETYEQYF. This sequence joins TRBV10-1 and TRBJ2-7, with D unresolved. Deletions cut 10 bases from V and 2 bases from J, with 24 bases between. This CDR3 contains 16 residues. Germline values: CDR1 WNHNN, CDR2 SYGVQD (reference sequence).